This entry concerns a single T cell receptor beta chain. No cognate antigen has been identified for it. One base away there is no much larger clone; base qualities are not given. In Seattle, one collaborating source enrolled patients while the infection was active and tracked those patients longitudinally over the course of disease. Each collaborating institution followed its own protocols to collect whole blood in K2EDTA tubes. For TCRbeta analysis, collaborator samples were shipped as frozen whole blood, as isolated PBMCs, or as DNA extracted from either sample type. The sample belongs to a study of blood T cell repertoires in COVID-19 (TCRdb year 2020). Some background on the complete study: Samples covering the acute and convalescent phases of COVID-19 were provided by collaborators in the United States, Italy and Spain. Where available, HLA class I and class II types were taken from metadata supplied by the sample provider and were not determined by assay-based typing. Samples came from the ongoing ImmuneRACE study (first 160 participants) plus 1,254 subjects from 6 global collaborators. The repertoires were released in a freely available public database meant as a resource for research on the immune response to SARS-CoV-2. The prospective study material was composed of cDNA or gDNA derived from T cells, B-cell-depleted T cells, or PBMCs. The dataset comprised deeply sampled blood TCRbeta repertoires from subjects exposed to, actively infected with, or recovered from COVID-19. The sample metadata nearly always contained a de-identified subject ID, COVID-19 status, age in years and sex. Overall results and qualifications from the work: How much clinical and demographic metadata was included differed by source and by participant, and the metadata was provided uncurated.

CDR1 MNHEY and CDR2 SVGAGI are derived from the germline V gene. CDR3 length: 15 amino acids, cysteine to phenylalanine. Only the CDR3 DNA is retained, 45 bases long and in frame from the first base. The V end loses 7 bases and the J end loses 4 bases, and a stretch of 19 bases separates them. The immunoSEQ Assay, a bias-controlled multiplex PCR, was used to amplify TCRbeta CDR3 regions from genomic DNA. Per the authors' processing: The number of nucleated cells in each sample was estimated from the amplification of reference gene primers within the assay. To quantify the absolute abundance of each unique TCRbeta CDR3 rearrangement, sequence reads were collapsed and filtered. For each sample, productive Simpson clonality was calculated by taking the square root of Simpson's diversity index across productive rearrangements. TCRdb retrieved this table from immuneACCESS and kept in-frame rearrangements only. Not all clones are present; in checked studies, unresolved V genes account for under half, and no reason is known for the remainder. That table gives V, J and clone size, and the DNA gave D and trimming. For this sample there are some 400,000 clones; approximately 89% appear just once. Of the sample, 2.3% is held by the ten largest clones.

The receptor chain draws on TRBV6-5 and TRBJ1-2; 5 matching bases give a weak D call of TRBD1. Sequencing was done on a sample of peripheral blood. This sequence originates from a woman aged 55-69 years with COVID-19, enrolled during active disease. Read as DNA, the sequence is TGTGCCAGCAAATCCCCGAGCGCAGGGCTCTATGGCTACACCTTC. Translated, this is CASKSPSAGLYGYTF.